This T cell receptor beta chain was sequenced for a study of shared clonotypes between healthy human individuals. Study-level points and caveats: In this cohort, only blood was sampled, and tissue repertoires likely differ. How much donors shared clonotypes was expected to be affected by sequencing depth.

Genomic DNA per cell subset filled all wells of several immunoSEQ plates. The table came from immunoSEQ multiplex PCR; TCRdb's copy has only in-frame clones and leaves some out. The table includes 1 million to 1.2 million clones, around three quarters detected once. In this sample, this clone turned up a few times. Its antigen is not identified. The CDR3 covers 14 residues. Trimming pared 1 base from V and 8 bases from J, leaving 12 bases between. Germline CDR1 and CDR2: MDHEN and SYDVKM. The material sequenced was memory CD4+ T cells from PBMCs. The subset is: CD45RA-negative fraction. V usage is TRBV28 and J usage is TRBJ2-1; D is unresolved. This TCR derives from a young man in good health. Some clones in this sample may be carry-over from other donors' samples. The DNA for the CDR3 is TGTGCCAGCAGTTTATTCGGCCCTAGGGATGAGCAGTTCTTC. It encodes CASSLFGPRDEQFF.